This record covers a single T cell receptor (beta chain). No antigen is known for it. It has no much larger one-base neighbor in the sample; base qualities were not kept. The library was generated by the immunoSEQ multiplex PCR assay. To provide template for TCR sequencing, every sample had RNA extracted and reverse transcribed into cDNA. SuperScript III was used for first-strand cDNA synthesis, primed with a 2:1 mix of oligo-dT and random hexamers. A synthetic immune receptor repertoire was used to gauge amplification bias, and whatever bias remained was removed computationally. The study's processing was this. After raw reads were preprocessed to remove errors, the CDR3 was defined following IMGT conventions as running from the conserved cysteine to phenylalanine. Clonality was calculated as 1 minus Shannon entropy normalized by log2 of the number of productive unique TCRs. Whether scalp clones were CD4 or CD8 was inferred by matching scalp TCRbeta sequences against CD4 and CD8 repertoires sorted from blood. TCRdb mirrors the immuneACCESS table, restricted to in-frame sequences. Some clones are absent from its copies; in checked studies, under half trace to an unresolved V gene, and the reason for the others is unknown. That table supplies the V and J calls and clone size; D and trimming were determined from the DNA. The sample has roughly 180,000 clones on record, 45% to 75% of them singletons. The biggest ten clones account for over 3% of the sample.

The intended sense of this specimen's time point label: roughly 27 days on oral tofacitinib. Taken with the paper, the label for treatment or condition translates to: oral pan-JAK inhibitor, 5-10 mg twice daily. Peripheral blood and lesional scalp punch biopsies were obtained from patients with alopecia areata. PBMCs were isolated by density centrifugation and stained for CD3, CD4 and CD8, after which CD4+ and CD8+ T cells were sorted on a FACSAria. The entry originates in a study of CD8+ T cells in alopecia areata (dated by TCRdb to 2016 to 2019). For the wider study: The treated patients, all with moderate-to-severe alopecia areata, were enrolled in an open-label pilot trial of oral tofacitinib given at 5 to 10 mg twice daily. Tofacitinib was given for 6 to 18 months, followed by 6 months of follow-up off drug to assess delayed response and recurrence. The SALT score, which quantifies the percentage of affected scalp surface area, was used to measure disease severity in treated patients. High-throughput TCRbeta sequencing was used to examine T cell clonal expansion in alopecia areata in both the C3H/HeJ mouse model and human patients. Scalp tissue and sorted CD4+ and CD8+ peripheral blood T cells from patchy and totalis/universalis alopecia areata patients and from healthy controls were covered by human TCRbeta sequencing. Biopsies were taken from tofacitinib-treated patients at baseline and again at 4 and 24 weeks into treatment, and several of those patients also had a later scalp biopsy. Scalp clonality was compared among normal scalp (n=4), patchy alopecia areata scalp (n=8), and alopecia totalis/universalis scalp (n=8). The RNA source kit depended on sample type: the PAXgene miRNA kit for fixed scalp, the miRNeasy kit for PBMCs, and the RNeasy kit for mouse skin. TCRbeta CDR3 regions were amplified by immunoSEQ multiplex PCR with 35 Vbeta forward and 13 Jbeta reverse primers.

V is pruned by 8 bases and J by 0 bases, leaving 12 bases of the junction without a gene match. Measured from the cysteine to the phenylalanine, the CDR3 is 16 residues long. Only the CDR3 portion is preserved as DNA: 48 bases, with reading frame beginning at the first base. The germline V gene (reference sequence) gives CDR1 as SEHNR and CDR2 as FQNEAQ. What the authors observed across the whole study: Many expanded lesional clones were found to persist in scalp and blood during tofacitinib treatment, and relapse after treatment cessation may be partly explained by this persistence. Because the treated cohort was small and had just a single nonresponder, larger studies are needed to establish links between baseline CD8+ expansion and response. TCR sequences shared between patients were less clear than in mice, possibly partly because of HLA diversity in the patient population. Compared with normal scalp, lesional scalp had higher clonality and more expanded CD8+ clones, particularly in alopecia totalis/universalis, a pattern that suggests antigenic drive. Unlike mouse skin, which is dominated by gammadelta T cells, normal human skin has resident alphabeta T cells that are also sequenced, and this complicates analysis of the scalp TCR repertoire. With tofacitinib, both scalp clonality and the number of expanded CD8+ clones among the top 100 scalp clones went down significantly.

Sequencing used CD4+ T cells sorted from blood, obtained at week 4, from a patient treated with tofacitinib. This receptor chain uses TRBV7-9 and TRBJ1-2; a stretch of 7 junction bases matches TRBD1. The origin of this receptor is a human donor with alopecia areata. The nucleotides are TGTGCCAGCGTGCCAGGGGGATTAGGTGCTAACTATGGCTACACCTTC. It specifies CASVPGGLGANYGYTF.